This record concerns one T cell receptor (beta chain) sequence. Its antigen is unidentified. The source of the sample is a study of long-term antiretroviral therapy in people with HIV. The study's findings and limits: Clones that had undergone expansion before ART dominated the repertoire at all time points. Compared with controls, HIV repertoires showed narrower CDR3 length ranges.

The run of the v3.0 immunoSEQ assay was at survey level. TCRdb's table, derived via immunoSEQ multiplex PCR, lists solely in-frame clones and lacks some. This table has 25,000 to 30,000 clones, 75% to 95% appearing once. Trimming pared 3 bases from V and 4 bases from J, leaving 9 bases between. Germline CDR1 reads SEHNR; CDR2 reads FQNEAQ (reference sequence). The CDR3 has 13 amino acids. The receptor comes from a middle-aged woman with HIV. The V and J genes are TRBV7-9 and TRBJ1-2; D is possibly TRBD1 (5 bases). The sample consisted of unsorted PBMCs, taken 5 to 5.5 years after starting antiretroviral therapy. CDR3 sequence: CASSFYDSYGYTF. Here the CDR3 DNA reads TGTGCCAGCAGCTTTTACGACAGCTATGGCTACACCTTC.